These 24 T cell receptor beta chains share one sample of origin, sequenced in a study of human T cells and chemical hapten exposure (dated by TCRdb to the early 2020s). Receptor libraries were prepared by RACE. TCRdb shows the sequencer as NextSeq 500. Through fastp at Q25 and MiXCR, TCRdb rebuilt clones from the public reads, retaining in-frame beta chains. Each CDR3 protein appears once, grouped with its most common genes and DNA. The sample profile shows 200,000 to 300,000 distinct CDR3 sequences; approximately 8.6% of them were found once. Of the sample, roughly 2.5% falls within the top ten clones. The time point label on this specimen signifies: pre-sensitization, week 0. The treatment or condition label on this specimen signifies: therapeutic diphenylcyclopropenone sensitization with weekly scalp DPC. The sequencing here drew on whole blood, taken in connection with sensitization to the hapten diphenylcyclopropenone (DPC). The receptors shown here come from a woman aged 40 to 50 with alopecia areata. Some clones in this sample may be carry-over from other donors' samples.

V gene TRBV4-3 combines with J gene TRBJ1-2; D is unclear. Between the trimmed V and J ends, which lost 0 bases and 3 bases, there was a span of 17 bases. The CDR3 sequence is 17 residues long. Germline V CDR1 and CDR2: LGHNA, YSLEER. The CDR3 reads CASSQDLLTGADYGYTF. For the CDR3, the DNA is TGCGCCAGCAGCCAAGACCTTTTAACCGGAGCGGACTATGGCTACACCTTC.

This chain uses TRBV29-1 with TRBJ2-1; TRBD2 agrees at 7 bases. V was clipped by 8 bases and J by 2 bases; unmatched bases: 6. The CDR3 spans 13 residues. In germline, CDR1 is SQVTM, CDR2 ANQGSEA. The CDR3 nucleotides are TGCAGCATAACTAGCGAGACCTACAATGAGCAGTTCTTC. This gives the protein CSITSETYNEQFF.

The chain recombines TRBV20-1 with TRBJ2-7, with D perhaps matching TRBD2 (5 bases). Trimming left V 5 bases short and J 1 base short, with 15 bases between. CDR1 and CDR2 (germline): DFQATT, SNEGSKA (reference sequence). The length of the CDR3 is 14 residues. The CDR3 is CSAPNRGGSYEQYF. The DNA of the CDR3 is TGCAGTGCTCCCAACCGCGGCGGGTCCTACGAGCAGTACTTC.

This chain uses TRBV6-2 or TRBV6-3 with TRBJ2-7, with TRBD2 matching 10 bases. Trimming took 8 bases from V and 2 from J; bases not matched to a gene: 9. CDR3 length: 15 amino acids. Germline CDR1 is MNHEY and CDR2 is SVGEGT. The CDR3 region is CASCDPGTSAYEQYF. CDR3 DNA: TGTGCCAGCTGTGACCCCGGGACTAGCGCCTACGAGCAGTACTTC.

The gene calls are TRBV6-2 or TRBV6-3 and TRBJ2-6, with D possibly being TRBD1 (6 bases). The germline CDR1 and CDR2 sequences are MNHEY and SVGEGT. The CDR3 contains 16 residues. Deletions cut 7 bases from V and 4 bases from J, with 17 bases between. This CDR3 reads CASTLNRVAGANVLTF. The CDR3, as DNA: TGTGCCAGCACCTTAAACAGGGTAGCCGGGGCCAACGTCCTGACTTTC.

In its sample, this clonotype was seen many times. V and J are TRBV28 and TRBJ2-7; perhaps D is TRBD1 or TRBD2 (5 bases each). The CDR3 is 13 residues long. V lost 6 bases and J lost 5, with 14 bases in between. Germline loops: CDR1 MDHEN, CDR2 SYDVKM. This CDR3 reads CASSRPGGHEQYF. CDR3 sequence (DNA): TGTGCCAGCAGCCGGCCTGGGGGACACGAGCAGTACTTC.

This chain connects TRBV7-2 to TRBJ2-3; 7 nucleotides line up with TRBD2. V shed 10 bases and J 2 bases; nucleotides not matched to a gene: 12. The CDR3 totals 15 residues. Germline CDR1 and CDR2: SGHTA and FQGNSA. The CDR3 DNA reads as TGTGCCACCACCCCGGCAGCGGGGAACACAGATACGCAGTATTTT. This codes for CATTPAAGNTDTQYF.

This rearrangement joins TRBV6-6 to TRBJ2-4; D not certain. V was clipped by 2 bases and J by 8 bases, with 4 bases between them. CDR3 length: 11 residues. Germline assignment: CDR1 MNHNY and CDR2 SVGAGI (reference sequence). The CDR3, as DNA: TGTGCCAGCAGTTACGGGGACATTCAGTACTTC. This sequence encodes CASSYGDIQYF.

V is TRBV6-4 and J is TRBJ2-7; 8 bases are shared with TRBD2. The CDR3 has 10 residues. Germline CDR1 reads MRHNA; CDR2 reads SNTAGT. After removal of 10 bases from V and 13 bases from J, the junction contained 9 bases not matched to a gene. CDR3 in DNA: TGTGCCAACCGACTAGCGTTGGTTTACTTC. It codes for CANRLALVYF.

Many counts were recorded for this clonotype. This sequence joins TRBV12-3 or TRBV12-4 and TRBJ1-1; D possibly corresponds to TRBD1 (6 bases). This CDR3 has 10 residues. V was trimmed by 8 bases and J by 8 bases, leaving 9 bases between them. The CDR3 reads CASYGQEAFF. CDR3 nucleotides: TGTGCCAGCTACGGACAGGAAGCTTTCTTT.

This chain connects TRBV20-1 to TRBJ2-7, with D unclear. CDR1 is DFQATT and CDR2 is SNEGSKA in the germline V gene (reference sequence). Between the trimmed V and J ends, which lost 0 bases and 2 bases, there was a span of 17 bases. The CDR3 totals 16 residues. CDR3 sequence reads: CSARDIAASGPYEQYF. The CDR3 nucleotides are TGCAGTGCTAGAGATATCGCCGCGTCGGGCCCCTACGAGCAGTACTTC.

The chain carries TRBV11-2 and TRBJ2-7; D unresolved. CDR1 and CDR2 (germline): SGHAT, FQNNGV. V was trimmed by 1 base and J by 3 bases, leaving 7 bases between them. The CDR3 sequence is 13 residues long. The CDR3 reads CASSLVGLYEQYF. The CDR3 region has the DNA TGTGCCAGCAGCTTAGTAGGCCTCTACGAGCAGTACTTC. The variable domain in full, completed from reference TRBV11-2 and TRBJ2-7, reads EAGVAQSPRYKIIEKRQSVAFWCNPISGHATLYWYQQILGQGPKLLIQFQNNGVVDDSQLPKDRFSAERLKGVDSTLKIQPAKLEDSAVYLCASSLVGLYEQYFGPGTRLTVT.

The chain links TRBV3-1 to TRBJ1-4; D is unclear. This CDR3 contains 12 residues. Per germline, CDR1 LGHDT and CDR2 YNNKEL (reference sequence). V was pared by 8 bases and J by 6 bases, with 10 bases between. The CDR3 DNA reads TGTGCCAGCGGGAAAAGGGATGAAAAACTGTTTTTT. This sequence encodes CASGKRDEKLFF.

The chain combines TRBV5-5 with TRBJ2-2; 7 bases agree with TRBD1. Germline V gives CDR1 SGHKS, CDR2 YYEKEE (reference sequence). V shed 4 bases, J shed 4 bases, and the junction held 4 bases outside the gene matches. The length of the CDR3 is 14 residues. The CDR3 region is CASSRQGLTGELFF. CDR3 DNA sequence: TGTGCCAGCAGCCGACAGGGTCTCACCGGGGAGCTGTTTTTT.

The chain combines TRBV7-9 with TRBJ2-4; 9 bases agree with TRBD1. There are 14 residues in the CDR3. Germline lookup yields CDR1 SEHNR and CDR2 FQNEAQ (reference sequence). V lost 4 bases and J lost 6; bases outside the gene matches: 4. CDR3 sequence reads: CASSSGQGRNIQYF. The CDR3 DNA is TGTGCCAGCAGCTCAGGACAGGGGAGAAACATTCAGTACTTC.

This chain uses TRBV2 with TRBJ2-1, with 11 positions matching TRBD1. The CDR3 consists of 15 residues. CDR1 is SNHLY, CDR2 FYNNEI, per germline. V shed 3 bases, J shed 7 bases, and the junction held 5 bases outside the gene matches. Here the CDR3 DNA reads TGTGCCAGCAGTGATCCGGGACAGGGGGGTAATGAGCAGTTCTTC. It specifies CASSDPGQGGNEQFF.

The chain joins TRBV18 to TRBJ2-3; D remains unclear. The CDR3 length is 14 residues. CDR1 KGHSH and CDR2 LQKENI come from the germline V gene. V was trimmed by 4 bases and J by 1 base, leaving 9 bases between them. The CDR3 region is CASSLWYGTDTQYF. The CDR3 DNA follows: TGTGCCAGCTCACTCTGGTACGGCACAGATACGCAGTATTTT.

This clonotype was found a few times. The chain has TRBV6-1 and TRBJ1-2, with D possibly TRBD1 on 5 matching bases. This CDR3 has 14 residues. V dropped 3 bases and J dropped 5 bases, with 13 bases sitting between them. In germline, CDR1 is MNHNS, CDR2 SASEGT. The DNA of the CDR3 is TGTGCCAGCAGTGAGAACAGGATGGTATATGGCTACACCTTC. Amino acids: CASSENRMVYGYTF.

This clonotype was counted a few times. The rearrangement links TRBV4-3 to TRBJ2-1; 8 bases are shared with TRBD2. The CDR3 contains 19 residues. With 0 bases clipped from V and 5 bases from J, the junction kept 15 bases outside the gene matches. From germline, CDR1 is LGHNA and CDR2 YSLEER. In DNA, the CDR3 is TGCGCCAGCAGCCAAGATAAAACCGGGAGGGGTCCCATCCACAATGAGCAGTTCTTC. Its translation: CASSQDKTGRGPIHNEQFF.

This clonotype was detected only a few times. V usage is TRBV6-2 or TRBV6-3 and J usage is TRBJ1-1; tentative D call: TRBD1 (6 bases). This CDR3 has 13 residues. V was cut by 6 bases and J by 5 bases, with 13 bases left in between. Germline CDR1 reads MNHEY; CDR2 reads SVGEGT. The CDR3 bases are TGTGCCAGCAGCGACAGGTTACGAACTGAAGCTTTCTTT. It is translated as CASSDRLRTEAFF.

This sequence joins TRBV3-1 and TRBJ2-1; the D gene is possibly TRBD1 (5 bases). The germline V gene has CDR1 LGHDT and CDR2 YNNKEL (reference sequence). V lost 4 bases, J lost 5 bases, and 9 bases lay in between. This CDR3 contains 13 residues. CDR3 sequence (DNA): TGTGCCAGCAGCCCGCGACAGAACAATGAGCAGTTCTTC. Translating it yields CASSPRQNNEQFF.

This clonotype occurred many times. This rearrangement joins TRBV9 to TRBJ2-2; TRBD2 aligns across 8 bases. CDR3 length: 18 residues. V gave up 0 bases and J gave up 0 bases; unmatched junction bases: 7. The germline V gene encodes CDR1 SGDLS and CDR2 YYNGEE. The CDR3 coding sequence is TGTGCCAGCAGCGTAGTCGGACTAGCCTTTACGAACACCGGGGAGCTGTTTTTT. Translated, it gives CASSVVGLAFTNTGELFF.

CDR3 bases: TGCGCCAGCAGTATTGCGGCGTTCTCTGGGGCCAACGTCCTGACTTTC. This sequence encodes CASSIAAFSGANVLTF. The chain joins TRBV5-1 to TRBJ2-6, with D hard to call. The CDR3 runs 16 residues. CDR1 and CDR2 (germline): SGHRS, YFSETQ. Trimming pared 5 bases from V and 0 bases from J, leaving 12 bases between.

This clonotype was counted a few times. The CDR3 nucleotides read TGTGCCAGCAGCTTAACAGAGGCAGATACGCAGTATTTT. This translates into CASSLTEADTQYF. This sequence joins TRBV7-2 and TRBJ2-3, with unresolved D. Germline V lookup: CDR1 SGHTA, CDR2 FQGNSA. The CDR3 totals 13 residues. With 2 bases removed from V and 4 bases from J, the gap between germline ends came to 7 bases.